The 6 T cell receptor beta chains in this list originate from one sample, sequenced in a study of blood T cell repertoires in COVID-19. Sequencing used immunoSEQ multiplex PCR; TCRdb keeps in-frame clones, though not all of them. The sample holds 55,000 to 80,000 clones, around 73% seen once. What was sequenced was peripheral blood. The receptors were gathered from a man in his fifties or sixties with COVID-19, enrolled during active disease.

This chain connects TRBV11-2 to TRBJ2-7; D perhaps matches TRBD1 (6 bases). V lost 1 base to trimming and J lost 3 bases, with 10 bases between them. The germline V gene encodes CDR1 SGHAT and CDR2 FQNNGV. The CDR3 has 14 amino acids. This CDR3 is CASSLAGENYEQYF. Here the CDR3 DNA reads TGTGCCAGCAGCTTAGCAGGGGAGAACTACGAGCAGTACTTC. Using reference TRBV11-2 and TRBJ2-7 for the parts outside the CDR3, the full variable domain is EAGVAQSPRYKIIEKRQSVAFWCNPISGHATLYWYQQILGQGPKLLIQFQNNGVVDDSQLPKDRFSAERLKGVDSTLKIQPAKLEDSAVYLCASSLAGENYEQYFGPGTRLTVT.

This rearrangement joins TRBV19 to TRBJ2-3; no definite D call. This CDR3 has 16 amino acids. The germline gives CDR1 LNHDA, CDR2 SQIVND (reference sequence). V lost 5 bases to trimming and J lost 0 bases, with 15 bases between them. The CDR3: CASSFGRVLSTDTQYF. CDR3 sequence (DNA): TGTGCCAGTAGTTTTGGCCGGGTCCTTAGCACAGATACGCAGTATTTT.

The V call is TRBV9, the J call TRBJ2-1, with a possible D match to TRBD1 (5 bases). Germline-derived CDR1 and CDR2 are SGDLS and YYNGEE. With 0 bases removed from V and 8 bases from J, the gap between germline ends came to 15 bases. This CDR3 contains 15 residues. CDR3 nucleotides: TGTGCCAGCAGCGTAGGCAGGTGGGGCGTGGATGAGCAGTTCTTC. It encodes CASSVGRWGVDEQFF.

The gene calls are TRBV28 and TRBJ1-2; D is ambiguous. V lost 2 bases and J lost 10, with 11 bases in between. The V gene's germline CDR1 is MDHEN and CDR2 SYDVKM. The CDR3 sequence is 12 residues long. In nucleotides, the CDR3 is TGTGCCAGCAGTTTAAGTAGGCAGGACTACACCTTC. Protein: CASSLSRQDYTF.

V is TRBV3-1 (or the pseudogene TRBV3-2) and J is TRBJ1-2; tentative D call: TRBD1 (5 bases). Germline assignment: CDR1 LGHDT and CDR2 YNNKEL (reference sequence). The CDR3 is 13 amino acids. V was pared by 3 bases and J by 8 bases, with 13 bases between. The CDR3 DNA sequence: TGTGCCAGCAGCCACAGACAGCGTCGGGGCTACACCTTC. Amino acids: CASSHRQRRGYTF.

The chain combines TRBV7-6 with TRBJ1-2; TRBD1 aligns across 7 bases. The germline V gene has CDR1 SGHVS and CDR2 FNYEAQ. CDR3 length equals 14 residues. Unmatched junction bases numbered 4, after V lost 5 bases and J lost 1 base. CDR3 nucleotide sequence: TGTGCCAGCAGCCCGGGGGACAGTAACTATGGCTACACCTTC. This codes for CASSPGDSNYGYTF.